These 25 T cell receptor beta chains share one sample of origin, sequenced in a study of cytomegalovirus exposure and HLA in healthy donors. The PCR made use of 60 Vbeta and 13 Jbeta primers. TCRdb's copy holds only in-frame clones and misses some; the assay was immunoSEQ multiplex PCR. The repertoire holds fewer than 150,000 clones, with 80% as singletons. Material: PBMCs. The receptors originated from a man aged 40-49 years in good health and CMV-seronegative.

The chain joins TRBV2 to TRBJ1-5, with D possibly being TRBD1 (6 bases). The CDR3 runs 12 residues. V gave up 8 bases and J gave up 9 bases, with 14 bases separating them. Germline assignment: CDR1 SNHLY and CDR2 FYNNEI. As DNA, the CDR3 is TGTGCCAGCGCAGGGGAGCAAGGGCCCCAGCATTTT. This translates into CASAGEQGPQHF.

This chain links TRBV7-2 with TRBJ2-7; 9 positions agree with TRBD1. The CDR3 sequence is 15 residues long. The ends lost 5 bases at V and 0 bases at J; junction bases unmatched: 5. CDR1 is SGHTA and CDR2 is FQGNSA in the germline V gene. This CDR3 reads CASSPGTGHSYEQYF. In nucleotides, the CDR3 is TGTGCCAGCAGCCCGGGGACAGGGCACTCCTACGAGCAGTACTTC.

The CDR3 nucleotides are TGTGCCACCAGCAGAGATGATACAGGCTCCTACGAGCAGTACTTC. This gives the protein CATSRDDTGSYEQYF. This chain joins TRBV15 and TRBJ2-7, with a possible D match to TRBD1 (5 bases). V was trimmed by 0 bases and J by 0 bases, leaving 9 bases between them. Germline-derived CDR1 and CDR2 are LNHNV and YYDKDF (reference sequence). CDR3 size: 15 residues.

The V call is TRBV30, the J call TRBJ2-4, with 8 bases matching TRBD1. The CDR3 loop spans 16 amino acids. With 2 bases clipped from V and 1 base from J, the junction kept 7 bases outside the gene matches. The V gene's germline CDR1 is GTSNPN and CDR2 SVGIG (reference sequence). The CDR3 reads CAWSSNRGEAKNIQYF. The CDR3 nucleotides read TGTGCCTGGAGTTCCAACAGGGGGGAGGCCAAAAACATTCAGTACTTC.

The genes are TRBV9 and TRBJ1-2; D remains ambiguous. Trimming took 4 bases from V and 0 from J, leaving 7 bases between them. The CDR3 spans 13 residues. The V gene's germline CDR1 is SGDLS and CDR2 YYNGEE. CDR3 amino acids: CASSLVTNYGYTF. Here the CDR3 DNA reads TGTGCCAGCAGCCTCGTAACTAACTATGGCTACACCTTC.

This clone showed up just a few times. The chain's CDR3 is CASSLGGTLVAQYF. CDR3 sequence (DNA): TGTGCCAGCAGCTTAGGCGGGACCCTGGTGGCCCAGTACTTC. This chain uses TRBV7-6 with TRBJ2-5; tentative D call: TRBD2 (6 bases). CDR1 and CDR2 (germline): SGHVS, FNYEAQ. Trimming removed 1 base at V and 9 bases at J, with 15 bases between. This CDR3 is 14 amino acids long.

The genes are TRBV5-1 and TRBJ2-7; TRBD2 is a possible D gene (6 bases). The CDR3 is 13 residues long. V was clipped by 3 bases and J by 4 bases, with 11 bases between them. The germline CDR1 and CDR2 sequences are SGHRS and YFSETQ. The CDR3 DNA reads TGCGCCAGCAGCTCGGTGGGGGGATACGAGCAGTACTTC. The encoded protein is CASSSVGGYEQYF.

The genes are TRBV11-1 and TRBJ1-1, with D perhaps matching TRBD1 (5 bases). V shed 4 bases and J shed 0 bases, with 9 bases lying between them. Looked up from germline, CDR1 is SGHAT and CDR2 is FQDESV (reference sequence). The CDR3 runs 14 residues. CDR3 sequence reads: CASSWGSMNTEAFF. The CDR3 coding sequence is TGTGCCAGCAGCTGGGGCAGCATGAACACTGAAGCTTTCTTT.

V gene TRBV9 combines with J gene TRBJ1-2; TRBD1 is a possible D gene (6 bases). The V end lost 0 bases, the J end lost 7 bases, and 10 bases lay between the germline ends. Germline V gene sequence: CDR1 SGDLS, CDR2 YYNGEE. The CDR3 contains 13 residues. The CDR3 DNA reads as TGTGCCAGCAGCGTAGGCGGGGGCAGTGGCTACACCTTC. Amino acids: CASSVGGGSGYTF.

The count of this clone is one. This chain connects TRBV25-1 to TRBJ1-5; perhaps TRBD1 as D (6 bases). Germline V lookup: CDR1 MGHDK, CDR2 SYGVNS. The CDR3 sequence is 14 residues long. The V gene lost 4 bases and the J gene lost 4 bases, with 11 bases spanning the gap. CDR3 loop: CASSGGTGNQPQHF. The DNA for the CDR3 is TGTGCCAGCAGTGGGGGAACAGGGAATCAGCCCCAGCATTTT.

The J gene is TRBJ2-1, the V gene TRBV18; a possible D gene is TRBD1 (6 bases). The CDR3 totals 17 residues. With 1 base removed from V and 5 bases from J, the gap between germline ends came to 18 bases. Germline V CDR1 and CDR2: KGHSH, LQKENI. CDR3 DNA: TGTGCCAGCTCACCACGGGTCTCAGGGGTTACGGACAATGAGCAGTTCTTC. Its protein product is CASSPRVSGVTDNEQFF.

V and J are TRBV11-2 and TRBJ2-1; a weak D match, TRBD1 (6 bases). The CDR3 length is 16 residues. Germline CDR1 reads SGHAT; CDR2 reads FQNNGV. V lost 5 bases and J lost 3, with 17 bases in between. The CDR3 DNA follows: TGTGCCAGCAGCACACATGGGGCAGGGGACTACAATGAGCAGTTCTTC. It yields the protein CASSTHGAGDYNEQFF. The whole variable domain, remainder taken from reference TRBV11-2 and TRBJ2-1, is EAGVAQSPRYKIIEKRQSVAFWCNPISGHATLYWYQQILGQGPKLLIQFQNNGVVDDSQLPKDRFSAERLKGVDSTLKIQPAKLEDSAVYLCASSTHGAGDYNEQFFGPGTRLTVL.

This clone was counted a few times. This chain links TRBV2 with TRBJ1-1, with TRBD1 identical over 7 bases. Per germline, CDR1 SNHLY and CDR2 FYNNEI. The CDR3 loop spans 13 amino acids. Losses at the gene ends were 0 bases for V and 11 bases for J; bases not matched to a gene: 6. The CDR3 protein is CASSEARQGRAFF. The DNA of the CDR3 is TGTGCCAGCAGTGAAGCGCGACAGGGTAGGGCTTTCTTT.

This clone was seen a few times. In DNA form, the CDR3 reads TGTGCCAGCAGCTACCGGGACAGGGACGGGGAGCTGTTTTTT. Its translation is CASSYRDRDGELFF. The gene calls are TRBV11-1 and TRBJ2-2; 9 bases match TRBD1. With V trimmed by 4 bases and J by 7 bases, 4 bases remained unmatched. This CDR3 is 14 amino acids long. Germline CDR1 and CDR2: SGHAT and FQDESV (reference sequence).

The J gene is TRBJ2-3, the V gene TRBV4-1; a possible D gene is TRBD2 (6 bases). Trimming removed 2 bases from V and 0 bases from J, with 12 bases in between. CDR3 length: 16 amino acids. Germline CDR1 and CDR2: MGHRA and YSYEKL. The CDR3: CASSQRELDSTDTQYF. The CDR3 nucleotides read TGCGCCAGCAGCCAACGGGAGTTAGATAGCACAGATACGCAGTATTTT.

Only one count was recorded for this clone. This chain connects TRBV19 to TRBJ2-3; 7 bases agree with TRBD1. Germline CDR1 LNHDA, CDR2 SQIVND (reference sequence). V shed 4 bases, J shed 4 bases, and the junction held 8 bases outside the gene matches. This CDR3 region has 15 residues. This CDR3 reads CASSTSTGVADTQYF. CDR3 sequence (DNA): TGTGCCAGTAGTACGAGTACAGGGGTGGCAGATACGCAGTATTTT.

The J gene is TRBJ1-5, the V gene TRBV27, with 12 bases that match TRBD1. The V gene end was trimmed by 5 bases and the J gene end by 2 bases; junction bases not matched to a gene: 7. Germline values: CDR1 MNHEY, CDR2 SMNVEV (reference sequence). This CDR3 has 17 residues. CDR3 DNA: TGTGCCAGCAGTCCGGGACAGGGGGCGGTTGGCAATCAGCCCCAGCATTTT. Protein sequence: CASSPGQGAVGNQPQHF.

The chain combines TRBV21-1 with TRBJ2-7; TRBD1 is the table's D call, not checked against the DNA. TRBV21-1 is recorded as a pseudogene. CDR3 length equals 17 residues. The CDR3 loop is CASSKLRHRERSYEQYF. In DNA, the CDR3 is TGTGCCAGCAGCAAACTCCGCCACAGGGAGAGGTCCTACGAGCAGTACTTC.

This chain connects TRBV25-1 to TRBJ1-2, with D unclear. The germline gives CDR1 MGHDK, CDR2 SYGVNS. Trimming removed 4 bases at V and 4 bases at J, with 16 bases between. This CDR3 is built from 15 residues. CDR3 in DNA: TGTGCCAGCAGTGCCTCTGCCGGTAATACCTATGGCTACACCTTC. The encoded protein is CASSASAGNTYGYTF.

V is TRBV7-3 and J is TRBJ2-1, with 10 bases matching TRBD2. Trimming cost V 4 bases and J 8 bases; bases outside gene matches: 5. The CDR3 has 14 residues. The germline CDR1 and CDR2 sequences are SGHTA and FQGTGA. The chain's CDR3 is CASSSTGTSDEQFF. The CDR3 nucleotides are TGTGCCAGCAGCTCAACCGGGACTAGCGATGAGCAGTTCTTC.

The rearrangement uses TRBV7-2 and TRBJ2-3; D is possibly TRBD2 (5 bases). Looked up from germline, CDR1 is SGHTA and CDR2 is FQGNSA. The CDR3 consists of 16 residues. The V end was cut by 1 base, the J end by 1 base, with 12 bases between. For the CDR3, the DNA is TGTGCCAGCAGCTTAGAGGAGGTCCTTCGCACAGATACGCAGTATTTT. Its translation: CASSLEEVLRTDTQYF.

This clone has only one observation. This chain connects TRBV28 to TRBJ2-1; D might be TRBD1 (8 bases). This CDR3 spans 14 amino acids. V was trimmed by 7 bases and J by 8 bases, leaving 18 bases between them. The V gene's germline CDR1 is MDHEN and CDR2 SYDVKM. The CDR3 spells CASNQRTGRDEQFF. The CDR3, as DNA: TGTGCCAGCAATCAAAGGACAGGGAGGGATGAGCAGTTCTTC.

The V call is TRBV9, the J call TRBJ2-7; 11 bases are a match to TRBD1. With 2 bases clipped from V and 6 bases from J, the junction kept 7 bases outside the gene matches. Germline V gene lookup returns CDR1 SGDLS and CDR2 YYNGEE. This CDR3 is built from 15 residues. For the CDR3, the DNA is TGTGCCAGCAGCGTTAGGACAGGGGGCCGAGCCGAGCAGTACTTC. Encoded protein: CASSVRTGGRAEQYF.

CDR3: CASSSTGWDQPQHF. The DNA of the CDR3 is TGTGCCAGCAGCTCGACAGGGTGGGATCAGCCCCAGCATTTT. The chain joins TRBV7-2 to TRBJ1-5, with 7 bases identical to TRBD1. V gave up 4 bases and J gave up 5 bases; unmatched junction bases: 5. The V gene's germline CDR1 is SGHTA and CDR2 FQGNSA. The CDR3 length is 14 residues.

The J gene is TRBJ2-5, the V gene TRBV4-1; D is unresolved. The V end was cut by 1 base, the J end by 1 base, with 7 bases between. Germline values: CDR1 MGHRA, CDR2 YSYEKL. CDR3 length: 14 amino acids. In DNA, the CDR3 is TGCGCCAGCAGCCAAGTGGGCTTCCAAGAGACCCAGTACTTC. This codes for CASSQVGFQETQYF.